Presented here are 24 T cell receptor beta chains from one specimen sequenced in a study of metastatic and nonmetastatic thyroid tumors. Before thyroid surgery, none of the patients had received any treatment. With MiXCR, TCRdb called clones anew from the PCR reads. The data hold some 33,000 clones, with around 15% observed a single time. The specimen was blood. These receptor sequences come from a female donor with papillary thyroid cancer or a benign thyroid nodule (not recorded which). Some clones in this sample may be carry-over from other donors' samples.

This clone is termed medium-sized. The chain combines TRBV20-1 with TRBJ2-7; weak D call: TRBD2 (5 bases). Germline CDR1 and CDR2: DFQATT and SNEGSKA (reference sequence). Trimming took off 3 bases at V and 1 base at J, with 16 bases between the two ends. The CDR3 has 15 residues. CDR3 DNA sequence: TGCAGTGCTAGGGGTGCAGGAGAGGGTTCCTACGAGCAGTACTTC. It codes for CSARGAGEGSYEQYF.

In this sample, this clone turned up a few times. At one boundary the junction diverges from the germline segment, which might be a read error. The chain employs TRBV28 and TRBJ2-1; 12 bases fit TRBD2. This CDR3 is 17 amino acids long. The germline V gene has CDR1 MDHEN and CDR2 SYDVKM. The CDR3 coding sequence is TGTGCCAGCATTCTAACCCCTTGGACTAGCGGGACCAATGAGCAGTTCTTT. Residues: CASILTPWTSGTNEQFF.

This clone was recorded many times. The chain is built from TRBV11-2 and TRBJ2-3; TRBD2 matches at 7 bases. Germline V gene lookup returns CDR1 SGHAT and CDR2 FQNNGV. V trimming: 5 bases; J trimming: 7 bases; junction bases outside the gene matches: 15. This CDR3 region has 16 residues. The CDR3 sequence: CASSPLLGRAGNTQYF. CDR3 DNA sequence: TGTGCCAGCAGCCCCCTTTTGGGCCGAGCGGGGAATACGCAGTATTTT. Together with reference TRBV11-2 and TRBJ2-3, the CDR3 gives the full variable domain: EAGVAQSPRYKIIEKRQSVAFWCNPISGHATLYWYQQILGQGPKLLIQFQNNGVVDDSQLPKDRFSAERLKGVDSTLKIQPAKLEDSAVYLCASSPLLGRAGNTQYFGPGTRLTVL.

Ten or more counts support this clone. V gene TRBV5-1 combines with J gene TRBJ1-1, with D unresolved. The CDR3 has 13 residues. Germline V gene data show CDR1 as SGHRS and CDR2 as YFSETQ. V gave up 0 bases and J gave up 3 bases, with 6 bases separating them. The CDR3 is CASSLVQDTEAFF. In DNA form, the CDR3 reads TGCGCCAGCAGCTTGGTACAAGACACTGAAGCTTTCTTT.

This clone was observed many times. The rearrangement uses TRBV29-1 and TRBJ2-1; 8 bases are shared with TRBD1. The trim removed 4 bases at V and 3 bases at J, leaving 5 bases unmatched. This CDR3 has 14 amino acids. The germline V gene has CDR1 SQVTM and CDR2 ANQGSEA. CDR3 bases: TGCAGCGTTGGCCAGGGGGCCAACTACAATGAGCAGTTCTTC. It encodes CSVGQGANYNEQFF.

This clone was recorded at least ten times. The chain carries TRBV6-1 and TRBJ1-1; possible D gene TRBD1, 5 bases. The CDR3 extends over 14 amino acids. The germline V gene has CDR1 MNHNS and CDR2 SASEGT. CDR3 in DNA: TGTACCTGCGGGAGCAGGGCGGGCGTAGCTGAAGCTTTCTTT. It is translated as CTCGSRAGVAEAFF.

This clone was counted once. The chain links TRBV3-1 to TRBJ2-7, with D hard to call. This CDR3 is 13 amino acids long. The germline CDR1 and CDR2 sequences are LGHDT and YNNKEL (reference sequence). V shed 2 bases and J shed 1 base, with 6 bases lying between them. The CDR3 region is CASSQQRSYEQYF. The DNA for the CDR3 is TGTGCCAGCAGCCAACAGCGTTCCTACGAGCAGTACTTC.

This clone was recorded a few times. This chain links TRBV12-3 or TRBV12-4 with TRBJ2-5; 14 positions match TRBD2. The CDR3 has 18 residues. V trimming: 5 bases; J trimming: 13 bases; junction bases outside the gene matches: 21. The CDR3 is CASSPGLAGGGGRETRYF. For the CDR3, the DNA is TGTGCCAGCAGTCCAGGACTAGCGGGAGGAGGTGGACGAGAGACACGGTACTTC.

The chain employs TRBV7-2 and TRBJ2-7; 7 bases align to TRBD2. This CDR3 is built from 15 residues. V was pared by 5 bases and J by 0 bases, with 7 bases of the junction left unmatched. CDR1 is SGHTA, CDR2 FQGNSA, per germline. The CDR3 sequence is CASSRSGVSSYEQYF. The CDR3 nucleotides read TGTGCCAGCAGCCGAAGCGGGGTCAGCTCCTACGAGCAGTACTTC. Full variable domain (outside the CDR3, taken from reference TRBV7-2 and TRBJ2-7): GAGVSQSPSNKVTEKGKDVELRCDPISGHTALYWYRQSLGQGLEFLIYFQGNSAPDKSGLPSDRFSAERTGGSVSTLTIQRTQQEDSAVYLCASSRSGVSSYEQYFGPGTRLTVT.

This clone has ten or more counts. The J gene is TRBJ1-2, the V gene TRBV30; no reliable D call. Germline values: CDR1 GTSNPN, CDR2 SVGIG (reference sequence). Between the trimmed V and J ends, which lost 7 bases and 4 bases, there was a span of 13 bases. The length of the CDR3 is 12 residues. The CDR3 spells CALNEGTYGYTF. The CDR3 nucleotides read TGTGCCTTGAACGAGGGAACCTATGGCTACACCTTC.

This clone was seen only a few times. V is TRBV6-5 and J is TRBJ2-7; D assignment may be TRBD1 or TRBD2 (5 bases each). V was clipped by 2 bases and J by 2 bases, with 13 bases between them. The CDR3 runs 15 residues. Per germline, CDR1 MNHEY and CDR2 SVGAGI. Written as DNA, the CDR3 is TGTGCCAGCAGTTACGGAACCGGGACGGCCTACGAGCAGTACTTC. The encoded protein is CASSYGTGTAYEQYF.

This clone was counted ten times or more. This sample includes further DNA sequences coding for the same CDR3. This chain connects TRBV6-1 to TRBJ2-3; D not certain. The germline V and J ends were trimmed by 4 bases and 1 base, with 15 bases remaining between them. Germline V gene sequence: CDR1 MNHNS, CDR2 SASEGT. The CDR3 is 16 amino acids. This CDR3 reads CASSGPRWPRTDTQYF. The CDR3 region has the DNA TGTGCCAGCAGTGGCCCCCGGTGGCCCCGCACAGATACGCAGTATTTT.

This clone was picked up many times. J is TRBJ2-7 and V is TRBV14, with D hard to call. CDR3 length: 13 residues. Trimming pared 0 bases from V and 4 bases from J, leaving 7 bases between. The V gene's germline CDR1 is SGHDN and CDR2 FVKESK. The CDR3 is CASSQERFYEQYF. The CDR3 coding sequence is TGTGCCAGCAGCCAAGAGAGGTTTTACGAGCAGTACTTC.

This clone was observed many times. For the CDR3, the DNA is TGTGCCAGCAGTTTACACCCAGCGGGAGCCTACAATGAGCAGTTCTTC. It translates to CASSLHPAGAYNEQFF. V gene TRBV28 combines with J gene TRBJ2-1; the match to TRBD2 covers 8 bases. CDR1 is MDHEN and CDR2 is SYDVKM in the germline V gene. CDR3 size: 16 residues. Losses at the gene ends were 2 bases for V and 2 bases for J; bases not matched to a gene: 5. Variable domain in full (rest from reference TRBV28 and TRBJ2-1): DVKVTQSSRYLVKRTGEKVFLECVQDMDHENMFWYRQDPGLGLRLIYFSYDVKMKEKGDIPEGYSVSREKKERFSLILESASTNQTSMYLCASSLHPAGAYNEQFFGPGTRLTVL.

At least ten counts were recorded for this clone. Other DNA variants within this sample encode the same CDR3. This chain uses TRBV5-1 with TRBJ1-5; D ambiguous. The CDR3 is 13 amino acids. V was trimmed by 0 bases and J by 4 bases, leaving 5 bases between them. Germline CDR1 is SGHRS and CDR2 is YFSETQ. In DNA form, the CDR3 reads TGCGCCAGCAGCTTGGGACCTAATCAGCCCCAGCATTTT. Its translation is CASSLGPNQPQHF.

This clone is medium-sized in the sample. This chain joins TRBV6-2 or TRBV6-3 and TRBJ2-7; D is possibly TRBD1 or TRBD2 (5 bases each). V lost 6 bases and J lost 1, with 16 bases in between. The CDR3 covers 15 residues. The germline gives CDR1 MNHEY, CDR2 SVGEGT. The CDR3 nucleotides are TGTGCCAGCAGGGGGGTCGGGCGTGTTTCCTACGAGCAGTACTTC. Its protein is CASRGVGRVSYEQYF.

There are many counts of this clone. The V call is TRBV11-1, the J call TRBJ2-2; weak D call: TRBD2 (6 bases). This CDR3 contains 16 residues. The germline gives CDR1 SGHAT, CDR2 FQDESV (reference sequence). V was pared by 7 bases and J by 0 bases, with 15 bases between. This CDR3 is CASNTRLASNTGELFF. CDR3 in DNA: TGTGCCAGCAACACCAGGCTAGCGTCGAACACCGGGGAGCTGTTTTTT.

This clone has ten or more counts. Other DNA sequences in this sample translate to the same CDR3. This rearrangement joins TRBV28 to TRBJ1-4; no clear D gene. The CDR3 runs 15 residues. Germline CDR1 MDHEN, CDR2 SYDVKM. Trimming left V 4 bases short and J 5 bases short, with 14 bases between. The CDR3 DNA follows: TGTGCCAGCAGTTGGGTCCTACCGCGGAATGAAAAACTGTTTTTT. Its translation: CASSWVLPRNEKLFF.

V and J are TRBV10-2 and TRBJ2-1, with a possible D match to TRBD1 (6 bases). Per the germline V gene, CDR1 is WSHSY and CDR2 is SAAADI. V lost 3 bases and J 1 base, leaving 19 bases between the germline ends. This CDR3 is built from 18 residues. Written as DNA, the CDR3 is TGCGCCAGCAGTGATCCCCTTGTCAGGACAGTGTCCTACAATGAGCAGTTCTTC. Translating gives CASSDPLVRTVSYNEQFF.

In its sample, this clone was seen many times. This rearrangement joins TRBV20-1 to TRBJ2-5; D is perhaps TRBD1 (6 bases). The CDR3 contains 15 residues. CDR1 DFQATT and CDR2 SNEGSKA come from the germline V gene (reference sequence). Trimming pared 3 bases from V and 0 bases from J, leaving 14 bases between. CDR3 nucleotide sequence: TGCAGTGCTAGTGGGACACGTGGTTACCAAGAGACCCAGTACTTC. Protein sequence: CSASGTRGYQETQYF.

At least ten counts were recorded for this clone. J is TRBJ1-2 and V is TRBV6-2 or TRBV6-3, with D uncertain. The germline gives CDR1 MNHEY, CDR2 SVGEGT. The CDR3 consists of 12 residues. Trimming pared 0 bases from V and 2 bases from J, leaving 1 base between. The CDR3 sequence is CASSYSNYGYTF. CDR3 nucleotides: TGTGCCAGCAGTTACTCGAACTATGGCTACACCTTC.

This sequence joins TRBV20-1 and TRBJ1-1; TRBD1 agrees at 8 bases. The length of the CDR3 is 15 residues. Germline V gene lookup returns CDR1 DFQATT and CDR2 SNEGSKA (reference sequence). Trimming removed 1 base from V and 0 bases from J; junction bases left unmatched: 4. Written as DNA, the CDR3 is TGCAGTGCTAGAGGGCGGACAGGGATGAACACTGAAGCTTTCTTT. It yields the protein CSARGRTGMNTEAFF.

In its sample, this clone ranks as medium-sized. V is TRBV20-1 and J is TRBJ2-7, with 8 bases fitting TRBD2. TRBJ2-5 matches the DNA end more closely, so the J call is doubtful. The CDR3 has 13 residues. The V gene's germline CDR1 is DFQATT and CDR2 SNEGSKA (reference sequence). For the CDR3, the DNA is TGCAGTGCTATGAACCCAACTAGCGGGACCCAGTACTTC. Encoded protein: CSAMNPTSGTQYF.

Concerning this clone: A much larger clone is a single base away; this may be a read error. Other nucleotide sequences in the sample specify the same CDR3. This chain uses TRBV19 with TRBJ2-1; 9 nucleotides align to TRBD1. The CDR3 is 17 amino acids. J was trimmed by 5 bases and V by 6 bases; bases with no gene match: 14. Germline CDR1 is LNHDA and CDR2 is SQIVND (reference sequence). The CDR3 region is CASRPRPGQGVNNEQFF. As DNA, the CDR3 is TGTGCCAGTAGACCTAGACCGGGACAGGGTGTGAACAATGAGCAGTTCTTC. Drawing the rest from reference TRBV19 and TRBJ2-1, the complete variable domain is DGGITQSPKYLFRKEGQNVTLSCEQNLNHDAMYWYRQDPGQGLRLIYYSQIVNDFQKGDIAEGYSVSREKKESFPLTVTSAQKNPTAFYLCASRPRPGQGVNNEQFFGPGTRLTVL.